This T cell receptor beta chain is from a study of T cells after yellow fever vaccination. Study-wide findings and caveats: Reappearance after the booster was seen for most primary-vaccination clones, at approximately 97% CD4 and 85% to 90% CD8.

Making TCR cDNA involved 5'RACE template switching, which added UMIs and a universal primer site. Using its own MiXCR run on the 5' RACE reads, TCRdb lists one record per CDR3 protein. Here the sample spans 450,000 to 650,000 distinct CDR3 sequences, roughly 14% being singletons. The trim removed 7 bases at V and 3 bases at J, leaving 9 bases unmatched. The CDR3 is made up of 14 amino acids. This clonotype was recorded at least ten times. The antigen is unknown. Source: PBMCs, taken on the day of the yellow fever booster vaccination. The source is a man aged 25-40 years who received the YFV17D yellow fever vaccine. The rearrangement uses TRBV12-3 or TRBV12-4 and TRBJ2-7, with 7 bases matching TRBD1. CDR3 sequence: CASTTRGQDYEQYF. In DNA, the CDR3 is TGTGCCAGCACCACCCGAGGACAGGACTACGAGCAGTACTTC.